In this sample, the clone carrying this T cell receptor beta chain turned up a few times. The antigen remains unidentified. TCRdb reprocessed the RT-PCR reads via MiXCR and lists one record per CDR3 protein. The sample yields under 850,000 distinct CDR3 sequences, about a fifth seen once. This entry is derived from a study of response to subunit inactivated influenza vaccine. Study-wide results and limits: Authors suggested each seasonal influenza vaccination recruits few new T cells.

Per germline, CDR1 SQVTM and CDR2 ANQGSEA. The CDR3 covers 12 residues. Unmatched junction bases numbered 5, after V lost 3 bases and J lost 6 bases. The rearrangement joins TRBV29-1 to TRBJ2-7, with TRBD2 matching 7 bases. The TCR originated in a man aged 50 to 60 who received an inactivated influenza vaccine. Source: PBMCs from blood, taken roughly 5 days after vaccination. In DNA, the CDR3 is TGCAGCGTTGATATGGGGGGGATCGAGCAGTACTTC. This gives the protein CSVDMGGIEQYF.